This TCR beta chain is drawn from a study of glioma-infiltrating T cells. Study-level information: Glioma patients had dexamethasone for six or fewer days before surgery. Sequencing aimed for roughly 4.5- to 10-fold coverage of about 940,000 peripheral T cells.

The V and J ends lost 4 bases and 3 bases respectively, with 12 bases between them. This CDR3 has 14 residues. CDR1 is MGHRA and CDR2 is YSYEKL in the germline V gene. Whole-study findings and limits: Very few CDR3 sequences were shared between tissue and blood.

Using RNA template, CDR3s of TCR alpha and beta were amplified with iRepertoire arm-PCR. TCRdb processed the multiplex PCR reads anew with MiXCR; each CDR3 protein has one entry. This sample has a few hundred thousand distinct CDR3 sequences, with 35% to 45% found just once. With respect to this clonotype: Its antigen is undetermined.

The chain uses TRBV4-1 and TRBJ1-2; D perhaps matches TRBD1 (6 bases). Sequenced input: glioma tissue, nonneoplastic brain tissue, or PBMCs (not recorded which). The TCR comes from a human donor with low-grade glioma or glioblastoma, undergoing nonglioma brain surgery, or in good health (not recorded which). CDR3 coding DNA: TGCGCCAGCAGCCTACCAGGGGAGCACTATGGCTACACCTTC. Amino acids: CASSLPGEHYGYTF.